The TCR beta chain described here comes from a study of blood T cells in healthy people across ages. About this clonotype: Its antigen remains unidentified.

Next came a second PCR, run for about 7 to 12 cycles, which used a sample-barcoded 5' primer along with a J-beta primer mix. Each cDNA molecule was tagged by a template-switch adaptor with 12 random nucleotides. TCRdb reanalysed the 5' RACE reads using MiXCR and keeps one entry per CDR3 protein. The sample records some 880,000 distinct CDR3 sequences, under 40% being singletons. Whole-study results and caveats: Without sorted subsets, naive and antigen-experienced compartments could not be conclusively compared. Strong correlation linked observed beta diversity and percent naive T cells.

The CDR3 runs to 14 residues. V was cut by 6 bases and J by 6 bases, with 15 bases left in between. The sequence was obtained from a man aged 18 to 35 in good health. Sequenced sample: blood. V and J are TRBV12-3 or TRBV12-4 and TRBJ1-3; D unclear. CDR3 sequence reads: CASRLQGTENTIYF. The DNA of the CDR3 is TGTGCCAGCAGGCTTCAAGGAACGGAAAACACCATATATTTT.